The next 28 T cell receptor beta chains were all read from a single sample in a study of CD8+CD57+ T cells in acquired aplastic anemia. Flow cytometry had shown expanded CD8+CD57+ cells in the patients chosen for sequencing. CDR3 and TCR beta VDJ profiling relied on genomic DNA as the template. TCRdb analysed the reads with MiXCR anew, one entry per CDR3 protein. There are over 250,000 distinct CDR3 sequences in the sample; 56% occur only once, and 1% to 1.5% lies in the top ten. Sequenced: sorted CD4+, CD8+, or CD8+CD57+ T cells (not recorded which) from PBMCs. The receptors here all came from a human donor with aplastic anemia.

Of note for this clonotype: The conserved phenylalanine or tryptophan normally closing the CDR3 is absent here, so this likely arose from a read error. V usage is TRBV20-1 and J usage is TRBJ1-6, with a possible D match to TRBD1 (6 bases). V was pared by 3 bases and J by 5 bases, with 17 bases between. The CDR3 runs 16 residues. Germline V gene sequence: CDR1 DFQATT, CDR2 SNEGSKA (reference sequence). For the CDR3, the DNA is TGCAGTGCTAGGAGTTTTCAGGGGTCGGATAATTCACCCCTCCACCTT. Translation gives CSARSFQGSDNSPLHL.

This clonotype was seen a handful of times. This chain connects TRBV9 to TRBJ2-2, with TRBD1 identical over 8 bases. J lost 5 bases, V lost 4 bases, and 7 bases had no gene match. Germline CDR1 is SGDLS and CDR2 is YYNGEE. This CDR3 has 15 residues. The CDR3 sequence is CASSTGDRRTGELFF. The CDR3 DNA is TGTGCCAGCAGCACCGGGGACAGGAGGACCGGGGAGCTGTTTTTT.

In this sample, this clonotype turned up a few times. The chain is built from TRBV19 and TRBJ2-1; D might be TRBD2 (6 bases). CDR3 length: 13 amino acids. From germline, CDR1 is LNHDA and CDR2 SQIVND (reference sequence). Trimming cost V 6 bases and J 9 bases, with 15 bases left between them. This chain's CDR3 is CASRWTNGGEQFF. The CDR3 bases are TGTGCCAGTAGGTGGACTAACGGGGGTGAGCAGTTCTTC. Full variable domain (outside the CDR3, taken from reference TRBV19 and TRBJ2-1): DGGITQSPKYLFRKEGQNVTLSCEQNLNHDAMYWYRQDPGQGLRLIYYSQIVNDFQKGDIAEGYSVSREKKESFPLTVTSAQKNPTAFYLCASRWTNGGEQFFGPGTRLTVL.

This clonotype was detected a few times. The chain uses TRBV2 and TRBJ2-2; 9 bases map to TRBD1. Germline lookup yields CDR1 SNHLY and CDR2 FYNNEI. Trimming at V came to 10 bases and at J to 4 bases, leaving 10 bases not matched to a gene. The CDR3 is 15 residues long. CDR3 coding DNA: TGTGCCAACTCACCGGGACAGGGTTTCACCGGGGAGCTGTTTTTT. Translation gives CANSPGQGFTGELFF.

The chain couples TRBV24-1 to TRBJ1-4; TRBD1 is a possible D gene (5 bases). The V end lost 9 bases, the J end lost 5 bases, and 24 bases lay between the germline ends. In germline, CDR1 is KGHDR, CDR2 SFDVKD. CDR3 length: 17 residues. The chain's CDR3 is CATSRAGEKTANEKLFF. The DNA of the CDR3 is TGTGCCACCTCCCGAGCTGGGGAGAAGACAGCGAATGAAAAACTGTTTTTT.

This clonotype was seen at least ten times. The gene calls are TRBV5-1 and TRBJ2-7, with 14 nucleotides matching TRBD2. This CDR3 has 16 amino acids. V lost 4 bases to trimming and J lost 3 bases; unmatched junction nucleotides: 6. Germline CDR1 reads SGHRS; CDR2 reads YFSETQ. CDR3 nucleotides: TGCGCCAGCAGCCCCAAAGGGACTAGCGGGAGCTACGAGCAGTACTTC. This translates into CASSPKGTSGSYEQYF.

There are a few counts of this clonotype. This chain uses TRBV7-8 with TRBJ1-3, with a possible D match to TRBD1 (5 bases). Germline assignment: CDR1 SGHVS and CDR2 FQNEAQ. V was shortened by 3 bases and J by 8 bases, with 17 bases between the two germline ends. This CDR3 is 15 amino acids long. CDR3 in amino acids: CASSFPGTVEDTIYF. As DNA, the CDR3 is TGTGCCAGCAGCTTCCCCGGGACTGTGGAAGACACCATATATTTT.

The table lists this clonotype with many counts. The rearrangement joins TRBV24-1 to TRBJ2-1; 9 nucleotides align to TRBD2. CDR1 and CDR2 from the germline V gene are KGHDR and SFDVKD. After removal of 1 base from V and 8 bases from J, the junction contained 5 bases not matched to a gene. This CDR3 is built from 15 residues. The CDR3 bases are TGTGCCACCAGTGATTTCAGGCGGGGGGGGGATGAGCAGTTCTTC. Residues: CATSDFRRGGDEQFF.

This chain uses TRBV10-3 with TRBJ2-2; D gene uncertain. Trimming took off 3 bases at V and 4 bases at J, with 12 bases between the two ends. Germline values: CDR1 ENHRY, CDR2 SYGVKD. The CDR3 consists of 15 residues. CDR3 region: CAISESPVGTGELFF. The DNA for the CDR3 is TGTGCCATCAGTGAATCCCCCGTCGGCACCGGGGAGCTGTTTTTT.

The V and J genes are TRBV14 and TRBJ2-3; 9 nucleotides match TRBD2. This CDR3 contains 15 residues. Germline V lookup: CDR1 SGHDN, CDR2 FVKESK. Trimming removed 3 bases from V and 4 bases from J; junction bases left unmatched: 5. CDR3 bases: TGTGCCAGCAGCCAGCTAGCGGGACTCGCAGATACGCAGTATTTT. Residues: CASSQLAGLADTQYF.

This clonotype was recorded many times. The chain couples TRBV10-2 to TRBJ2-1; TRBD2 agrees at 11 bases. This CDR3 region has 16 residues. Germline V CDR1 and CDR2: WSHSY, SAAADI. V dropped 4 bases and J dropped 2; count of bases not matched to a gene: 4. Here the CDR3 reads CASSGVLAGAYNEQFF. CDR3 nucleotides: TGCGCCAGCAGTGGGGTACTAGCGGGGGCCTACAATGAGCAGTTCTTC.

The V and J genes are TRBV6-6 and TRBJ2-3; D not resolved. The CDR3 consists of 16 residues. The V end was cut by 2 bases, the J end by 0 bases, with 12 bases between. Germline V gene data show CDR1 as MNHNY and CDR2 as SVGAGI (reference sequence). CDR3 loop: CASSYRAVTSTDTQYF. The CDR3, as DNA: TGTGCCAGCAGTTACAGGGCAGTCACTAGCACAGATACGCAGTATTTT.

There are a few counts of this clonotype. The junction shows a germline mismatch at one end, possibly a read error. V and J are TRBV5-1 and TRBJ1-1, with a tentative D call TRBD1 (6 bases). The germline gives CDR1 SGHRS, CDR2 YFSETQ. The CDR3 covers 15 residues. The CDR3 reads CASRLGGGPNTEAFF. In nucleotides, the CDR3 is TGCGCCAGCAGGTTGGGAGGGGGACCGAACACTGAAGCTTTCTTT.

This clonotype was observed once. The rearrangement uses TRBV7-8 and TRBJ1-4; 10 positions match TRBD1. This CDR3 spans 15 amino acids. Trimming removed 5 bases from V and 10 bases from J; junction bases left unmatched: 10. CDR1 and CDR2 (germline): SGHVS, FQNEAQ. This CDR3 is CASSERDRGIGKLFF. The CDR3 DNA reads TGTGCCAGCAGCGAACGGGACAGGGGCATAGGAAAACTGTTTTTT.

The chain joins TRBV15 to TRBJ2-6; the D gene is possibly TRBD1 (6 bases). Trimming stripped 6 bases from V and 1 base from J, with 13 bases between. Germline V gene data show CDR1 as LNHNV and CDR2 as YYDKDF (reference sequence). The CDR3 is 16 amino acids. The CDR3, as DNA: TGTGCCACCAGGGAAATACAGGGATCTGGGGCCAACGTCCTGACTTTC. Residues: CATREIQGSGANVLTF.

Many counts were recorded for this clonotype. This sequence joins TRBV2 and TRBJ2-3; possible D gene TRBD2, 5 bases. The germline V gene encodes CDR1 SNHLY and CDR2 FYNNEI. This CDR3 region has 13 residues. Trimming took 4 bases from V and 4 from J, leaving 9 bases between them. CDR3 bases: TGTGCCAGCAGTGGCCTCGGGGCAGATACGCAGTATTTT. Translating it yields CASSGLGADTQYF.

The chain combines TRBV19 with TRBJ1-2; possibly TRBD1 for D (5 bases). This CDR3 is 16 amino acids long. From germline, CDR1 is LNHDA and CDR2 SQIVND (reference sequence). The ends were cut back, 4 bases at V and 8 bases at J, with 23 bases in the middle. This CDR3 reads CASSKSGAGYGFGYTF. The CDR3 DNA sequence: TGTGCCAGTAGTAAAAGTGGGGCAGGGTATGGGTTCGGCTACACCTTC.

This clonotype was picked up many times. The chain employs TRBV7-8 and TRBJ2-7; no definite D call. The V and J ends lost 4 bases and 4 bases respectively, with 5 bases between them. CDR3 size: 11 residues. Germline V gene data show CDR1 as SGHVS and CDR2 as FQNEAQ. The CDR3: CASSSLYEQYF. As DNA, the CDR3 is TGTGCCAGCAGCTCCCTATACGAGCAGTACTTC. The whole variable domain, remainder taken from reference TRBV7-8 and TRBJ2-7, is GAGVSQSPRYKVAKRGQDVALRCDPISGHVSLFWYQQALGQGPEFLTYFQNEAQLDKSGLPSDRFFAERPEGSVSTLKIQRTQQEDSAVYLCASSSLYEQYFGPGTRLTVT.

The genes are TRBV25-1 and TRBJ1-1, with unresolved D. V was clipped by 1 base and J by 7 bases, with 4 bases between them. The CDR3 totals 11 residues. Germline V gene lookup returns CDR1 MGHDK and CDR2 SYGVNS. CDR3 protein: CASSEWDEAFF. CDR3 nucleotides: TGTGCCAGCAGTGAATGGGATGAAGCTTTCTTT.

The V gene is TRBV5-1, the J gene TRBJ1-2; D call uncertain. The germline V gene encodes CDR1 SGHRS and CDR2 YFSETQ. This CDR3 is 13 amino acids long. The V end lost 0 bases, the J end lost 3 bases, and 6 bases lay between the germline ends. CDR3 in DNA: TGCGCCAGCAGCTTGGAGGCGGACTATGGCTACACCTTC. Translated: CASSLEADYGYTF. The full variable domain, with the rest looked up from reference TRBV5-1 and TRBJ1-2, is KAGVTQTPRYLIKTRGQQVTLSCSPISGHRSVSWYQQTPGQGLQFLFEYFSETQRNKGNFPGRFSGRQFSNSRSEMNVSTLELGDSALYLCASSLEADYGYTFGSGTRLTVV.

V and J are TRBV7-6 and TRBJ2-7; either TRBD1 or TRBD2 may fit D (5 bases each). Germline CDR1 SGHVS, CDR2 FNYEAQ. V was clipped by 5 bases and J by 0 bases, with 14 bases between them. This CDR3 is built from 15 residues. The CDR3 is CASSQGDGDSYEQYF. The DNA for the CDR3 is TGTGCCAGCAGCCAAGGGGACGGAGACTCCTACGAGCAGTACTTC.

The chain links TRBV5-8 to TRBJ1-6, with 7 positions matching TRBD1. Germline CDR1 and CDR2: SGHTS and YDEGEE. Trimming removed 5 bases from V and 6 bases from J; junction bases left unmatched: 2. The CDR3 has 13 residues. As DNA, the CDR3 is TGTGCCAGCAGAGACAGGGTTAATTCACCCCTCCACTTT. It yields the protein CASRDRVNSPLHF. Full variable domain (rest looked up from reference TRBV5-8 and TRBJ1-6): EAGVTQSPTHLIKTRGQQATLRCSPISGHTSVYWYQQALGLGLQFLLWYDEGEERNRGNFPPRFSGRQFPNYSSELNVNALELEDSALYLCASRDRVNSPLHFGNGTRLTVT.

This chain joins TRBV7-2 and TRBJ1-6, with 8 bases lining up with TRBD1. The germline CDR1 and CDR2 sequences are SGHTA and FQGNSA. The CDR3 length is 15 residues. V shed 4 bases and J 11 bases; nucleotides not matched to a gene: 10. This CDR3 reads CASSYPGQEGPPLHF. The CDR3 bases are TGTGCCAGCAGCTATCCGGGACAGGAGGGACCACCCCTCCACTTT. Filled out from reference TRBV7-2 and TRBJ1-6, the complete variable domain reads GAGVSQSPSNKVTEKGKDVELRCDPISGHTALYWYRQSLGQGLEFLIYFQGNSAPDKSGLPSDRFSAERTGGSVSTLTIQRTQQEDSAVYLCASSYPGQEGPPLHFGNGTRLTVT.

This clonotype showed up just a few times. The chain has TRBV10-1 and TRBJ1-5; D call uncertain. Germline assignment: CDR1 WNHNN and CDR2 SYGVQD (reference sequence). The CDR3 runs 13 residues. The V end lost 5 bases, the J end lost 0 bases, and 5 bases lay between the germline ends. Written as DNA, the CDR3 is TGCGCCAGCAGTATGGATAGCAATCAGCCCCAGCATTTT. Protein sequence: CASSMDSNQPQHF.

This clonotype was counted a few times. The chain uses TRBV20-1 and TRBJ2-7, with 7 positions matching TRBD1. The CDR3 spans 13 residues. The germline gives CDR1 DFQATT, CDR2 SNEGSKA (reference sequence). The ends lost 6 bases at V and 12 bases at J; junction bases unmatched: 17. CDR3 coding DNA: TGCAGTGCCGAGGGGGTGGACAGGTTGGGGAGGTACTTC. The encoded protein is CSAEGVDRLGRYF.

The J gene is TRBJ2-7, the V gene TRBV20-1, with D uncertain. Trimming pared 1 base from V and 4 bases from J, leaving 5 bases between. The CDR3 runs 11 residues. Per the germline V gene, CDR1 is DFQATT and CDR2 is SNEGSKA (reference sequence). CDR3 amino acids: CSARGRYEQYF. In DNA form, the CDR3 reads TGCAGTGCTAGAGGTCGATACGAGCAGTACTTC.

This clonotype was seen a handful of times. The chain uses TRBV15 and TRBJ2-7, with D maybe TRBD2 (6 bases). Trimming took 1 base from V and 5 from J, leaving 15 bases between them. CDR1 and CDR2 from the germline V gene are LNHNV and YYDKDF (reference sequence). This CDR3 contains 15 residues. This chain's CDR3 is CATSRVAGGFHEQYF. The CDR3 DNA reads as TGTGCCACCAGCAGAGTAGCAGGAGGGTTCCACGAGCAGTACTTC.

The J gene is TRBJ1-2, the V gene TRBV5-1; 10 bases align to TRBD1. Germline values: CDR1 SGHRS, CDR2 YFSETQ. This CDR3 region has 17 residues. V trimming: 3 bases; J trimming: 5 bases; junction bases outside the gene matches: 13. The CDR3 DNA sequence: TGCGCCAGCAGCTCCCGACAGGGGGCGGGAGGAGAGTATGGCTACACCTTC. Protein: CASSSRQGAGGEYGYTF.